What follows are 11 T cell receptor beta chains derived from one specimen sequenced in a study of early T cells in non-severe SARS-CoV-2 infection. Each CDR3 protein gets one entry after TCRdb re-called the 5' RACE reads with MiXCR. The sample has around 44,000 distinct CDR3 sequences, about 6% seen once; the top ten hold around 20%. The sequenced sample was whole blood, obtained at baseline. All receptors come from an adult who was a healthcare worker with PCR-confirmed SARS-CoV-2 infection or an uninfected control (not recorded which).

This clonotype was picked up a small number of times. The chain couples TRBV2 to TRBJ1-6; D is perhaps TRBD1 (5 bases). This CDR3 has 14 amino acids. V lost 3 bases, J lost 6 bases, and 9 bases lay in between. The germline V gene has CDR1 SNHLY and CDR2 FYNNEI. CDR3 DNA: TGTGCCAGCAGTGACAGACAGCCTAATTCACCCCTCCACTTT. Encoded protein: CASSDRQPNSPLHF.

The chain carries TRBV7-8 and TRBJ2-2; D is unresolved. There are 15 residues in the CDR3. Per the germline V gene, CDR1 is SGHVS and CDR2 is FQNEAQ. The ends were cut back, 0 bases at V and 2 bases at J, with 7 bases in the middle. The CDR3 DNA is TGTGCCAGCAGCTTAGCTCACCATAACACCGGGGAGCTGTTTTTT. Protein product: CASSLAHHNTGELFF.

This clonotype was counted only a few times. The chain links TRBV20-1 to TRBJ2-1, with 11 positions matching TRBD2. This CDR3 region has 15 residues. V lost 6 bases and J lost 7; bases outside the gene matches: 11. Germline-derived CDR1 and CDR2 are DFQATT and SNEGSKA (reference sequence). The CDR3 loop is CSAAGTSGSANEQFF. CDR3 bases: TGCAGTGCCGCCGGGACTAGCGGTAGTGCAAATGAGCAGTTCTTC.

This clonotype was seen ten or more times. This chain links TRBV29-1 with TRBJ2-2, with D possibly called TRBD1 or TRBD2 (5 bases each). Trimming left V 7 bases short and J 5 bases short, with 11 bases between. CDR1 SQVTM and CDR2 ANQGSEA come from the germline V gene. The CDR3 is 12 residues long. CDR3: CSGDWGTGELFF. DNA of the CDR3: TGCAGCGGCGACTGGGGGACCGGGGAGCTGTTTTTT.

This clonotype has a handful of counts. The chain carries TRBV12-3 or TRBV12-4 and TRBJ2-2; 9 nucleotides agree with TRBD2. The CDR3 runs 15 residues. V lost 7 bases and J lost 4; bases outside the gene matches: 7. The DNA of the CDR3 is TGTGCCAGCACACCGGGCGGGAGGGGCACCGGGGAGCTGTTTTTT. Amino acid sequence: CASTPGGRGTGELFF.

Regarding this clonotype: This sequence may be a read error, since a much larger clone differs from it by one base. This chain joins TRBV4-3 and TRBJ2-3; 10 nucleotides match TRBD1. The CDR3 spans 17 residues. The V gene's germline CDR1 is LGHNA and CDR2 YSLEER. The CDR3 is CANSQMTGGSSTDTQYF. The CDR3 DNA is TGCGCCAACAGCCAAATGACAGGGGGCTCTAGCACAGATACGCAGTATTTT.

The chain couples TRBV20-1 to TRBJ2-1; D may be TRBD1 (7 bases). V was pared by 4 bases and J by 2 bases, with 12 bases between. The length of the CDR3 is 14 residues. In germline, CDR1 is DFQATT, CDR2 SNEGSKA (reference sequence). CDR3 sequence (DNA): TGCAGTGCTATCCGCAGGGGGGCCTACAATGAGCAGTTCTTC. This encodes CSAIRRGAYNEQFF.

This clonotype occurred many times. The chain recombines TRBV20-1 with TRBJ2-5; D is ambiguous. Trimming shortened V by 0 bases and J by 4 bases, and 18 bases separated the two germline ends. The CDR3 extends over 16 amino acids. Per the germline V gene, CDR1 is DFQATT and CDR2 is SNEGSKA (reference sequence). CDR3 DNA sequence: TGCAGTGCTAGAGATAGTCGGCGCGATTTCCTAGAGACCCAGTACTTC. Its protein is CSARDSRRDFLETQYF.

This clonotype was counted at least ten times. This chain links TRBV29-1 with TRBJ2-1, with D possibly TRBD1 on 6 matching bases. Per germline, CDR1 SQVTM and CDR2 ANQGSEA. Trimming stripped 7 bases from V and 5 bases from J, with 15 bases between. This CDR3 is 13 amino acids long. This chain's CDR3 is CSACRDTNNEQFF. Here the CDR3 DNA reads TGCAGCGCATGCCGGGACACTAACAATGAGCAGTTCTTC.

There are a few counts of this clonotype. J is TRBJ2-7 and V is TRBV3-1; D uncertain. The CDR3 is 13 amino acids. The V gene lost 2 bases and the J gene lost 0 bases, with 5 bases spanning the gap. From germline, CDR1 is LGHDT and CDR2 YNNKEL (reference sequence). The CDR3 DNA is TGTGCCAGCAGCCAACTGAGCTCCTACGAGCAGTACTTC. It encodes CASSQLSSYEQYF.

The chain carries TRBV12-3 or TRBV12-4 and TRBJ1-1, with D possibly matching TRBD1 (5 bases). There are 14 residues in the CDR3. Between the trimmed V and J ends, which lost 5 bases and 0 bases, there was a span of 10 bases. For the CDR3, the DNA is TGTGCCAGCAGTGACAGACGGATGAACACTGAAGCTTTCTTT. Translated: CASSDRRMNTEAFF.